This T cell receptor (beta chain) was retrieved from a study of identifying expanded T cells in peripheral blood. The germline V gene encodes CDR1 SGHDT and CDR2 YYEEEE. Between the trimmed V and J ends, which lost 0 bases and 2 bases, there was a span of 8 bases. There are 14 residues in the CDR3. Libraries were prepared by immunoSEQ multiplex PCR; TCRdb keeps only in-frame clonotypes and omits some of them. The table lists about 80,000 clones, roughly 90% of them singletons, with approximately 7% in the top ten. During the collection period, no donor immune events like infections were recorded. Study-wide findings and caveats: Variance in clone template counts between approximately two-week samples significantly increased with total template count across all healthy donors. About 1.2 clones differed between technical replicates, versus approximately 16 and 20 over time.

About this clone: Its specificity is not known.

The rearrangement uses TRBV5-6 and TRBJ1-2; D call uncertain. Sequenced material: blood. The source of this sequence is a person between 18 and 75 years old in good health. This CDR3 is CASSLVGQNYGYTF. The CDR3 DNA is TGTGCCAGCAGCTTGGTAGGGCAGAACTATGGCTACACCTTC. The full variable domain, rest sourced from reference TRBV5-6 and TRBJ1-2, is DAGVTQSPTHLIKTRGQQVTLRCSPKSGHDTVSWYQQALGQGPQFIFQYYEEEERQRGNFPDRFSGHQFPNYSSELNVNALLLGDSALYLCASSLVGQNYGYTFGSGTRLTVV.